The 25 T cell receptor beta chains reported below all come from one sample, sequenced in a study of technical replicates of blood from several donors. Profiled with immunoSEQ multiplex PCR; TCRdb holds only in-frame clones, not every one. Among fewer than 110,000 clones listed, just over 95% were seen once. Sample: T cells isolated from PBMCs. These receptors were obtained from a human donor in good health.

V gene TRBV5-1 combines with J gene TRBJ1-4; the D is unclear. This CDR3 is built from 17 residues. Per germline, CDR1 SGHRS and CDR2 YFSETQ. With 2 bases removed from V and 0 bases from J, the gap between germline ends came to 14 bases. The CDR3 spells CASSLEPRGATNEKLFF. In DNA, the CDR3 is TGCGCCAGCAGCTTAGAGCCCCGGGGAGCAACTAATGAAAAACTGTTTTTT.

This clone has just one count. The chain carries TRBV6-1 and TRBJ2-7; D is uncertain. CDR1 is MNHNS, CDR2 SASEGT, per germline. Trimming removed 3 bases from V and 0 bases from J, with 9 bases in between. The CDR3 is made up of 14 amino acids. CDR3 nucleotides: TGTGCCAGCAGTGATACGAGGAGCTCCTACGAGCAGTACTTC. Its translation is CASSDTRSSYEQYF.

V usage is TRBV19 and J usage is TRBJ1-5; D unclear. Germline lookup yields CDR1 LNHDA and CDR2 SQIVND (reference sequence). V lost 7 bases and J lost 6, with 13 bases in between. CDR3 length: 13 residues. The CDR3 DNA follows: TGTGCCAGTACGGGGAGGACCGTTCAGCCCCAGCATTTT. Its translation is CASTGRTVQPQHF.

V is TRBV5-1 and J is TRBJ1-2, with D uncertain. The CDR3 runs to 16 residues. V was cut by 0 bases and J by 4 bases, with 16 bases left in between. In germline, CDR1 is SGHRS, CDR2 YFSETQ. CDR3 bases: TGCGCCAGCAGCTTGGCCGGGAGGGAAGCTTCCTATGGCTACACCTTC. The encoded protein is CASSLAGREASYGYTF.

The chain joins TRBV6-1 to TRBJ2-5; TRBD2 matches 8 bases. J lost 9 bases, V lost 4 bases, and 13 bases had no gene match. This CDR3 comprises 15 residues. CDR1 and CDR2 from the germline V gene are MNHNS and SASEGT. The CDR3 sequence is CASSVSREAGGAQYF. The CDR3 region has the DNA TGTGCCAGCAGTGTAAGTCGCGAGGCGGGGGGTGCCCAGTACTTC.

The rearrangement joins TRBV25-1 to TRBJ1-3; D remains ambiguous. From germline, CDR1 is MGHDK and CDR2 SYGVNS. V was trimmed by 4 bases and J by 2 bases, leaving 12 bases between them. The length of the CDR3 is 15 residues. CDR3 nucleotides: TGTGCCAGCAGTGCGGATTGGGGAGCTGGAAACACCATATATTTT. Translation: CASSADWGAGNTIYF.

The chain combines TRBV4-1 with TRBJ2-3; D remains ambiguous. This CDR3 contains 13 residues. Germline CDR1 is MGHRA and CDR2 is YSYEKL. Trimming left V 4 bases short and J 2 bases short, with 7 bases between. As DNA, the CDR3 is TGCGCCAGCAGCCCGAGCCCCACAGATACGCAGTATTTT. Translating it yields CASSPSPTDTQYF.

The V call is TRBV5-4, the J call TRBJ1-6; D might be TRBD1 (5 bases). CDR3 length: 17 residues. CDR1 SGHNT and CDR2 YYREEE come from the germline V gene (reference sequence). V gave up 3 bases and J gave up 7 bases, with 20 bases separating them. This chain's CDR3 is CASSSVGAPDRNSPLHF. Written as DNA, the CDR3 is TGTGCCAGCAGCTCGGTCGGTGCACCAGACAGAAATTCACCCCTCCACTTT.

CDR3 loop: CASSPRTSGSYEQYF. The CDR3 DNA follows: TGTGCCAGCAGTCCACGGACTAGCGGGTCCTACGAGCAGTACTTC. The chain employs TRBV28 and TRBJ2-7; 11 bases agree with TRBD2. This CDR3 has 15 residues. With 5 bases clipped from V and 1 base from J, the junction kept 4 bases outside the gene matches. Per germline, CDR1 MDHEN and CDR2 SYDVKM.

J is TRBJ2-7 and V is TRBV11-2, with a tentative D call TRBD2 (5 bases). The germline V gene has CDR1 SGHAT and CDR2 FQNNGV. This CDR3 is 11 amino acids long. The germline V and J ends were trimmed by 5 bases and 4 bases, with 6 bases remaining between them. As DNA, the CDR3 is TGTGCCAGCAGCCGGAGGTACGAGCAGTACTTC. Protein product: CASSRRYEQYF. The full variable domain, in which reference TRBV11-2 and TRBJ2-7 provide the parts outside the CDR3, is EAGVAQSPRYKIIEKRQSVAFWCNPISGHATLYWYQQILGQGPKLLIQFQNNGVVDDSQLPKDRFSAERLKGVDSTLKIQPAKLEDSAVYLCASSRRYEQYFGPGTRLTVT.

The rearrangement links TRBV7-2 to TRBJ2-2; 9 bases are shared with TRBD1. Germline V gene data show CDR1 as SGHTA and CDR2 as FQGNSA. This CDR3 is built from 14 residues. Trimming removed 5 bases from V and 6 bases from J; junction bases left unmatched: 4. The DNA for the CDR3 is TGTGCCAGCAGCCTACAGGGGGCGGCCGGGGAGCTGTTTTTT. Residues: CASSLQGAAGELFF. The full variable domain, in which reference TRBV7-2 and TRBJ2-2 provide the parts outside the CDR3, is GAGVSQSPSNKVTEKGKDVELRCDPISGHTALYWYRQSLGQGLEFLIYFQGNSAPDKSGLPSDRFSAERTGGSVSTLTIQRTQQEDSAVYLCASSLQGAAGELFFGEGSRLTVL.

V gene TRBV11-2 combines with J gene TRBJ1-6, with TRBD1 matching over 8 bases. CDR1 is SGHAT and CDR2 is FQNNGV in the germline V gene. J was trimmed by 10 bases and V by 5 bases; bases with no gene match: 7. The CDR3 runs to 14 residues. The DNA for the CDR3 is TGTGCCAGCAGCCAACTCAGGGGGCGGTCACCCCTCCACTTT. It is translated as CASSQLRGRSPLHF.

The J gene is TRBJ2-1, the V gene TRBV7-6; 7 nucleotides align to TRBD2. The CDR3 contains 15 residues. With 0 bases clipped from V and 8 bases from J, the junction kept 7 bases outside the gene matches. Germline V CDR1 and CDR2: SGHVS, FNYEAQ. CDR3 bases: TGTGCCAGCAGCTTAGCGGGCGGGAGTAACGATGAGCAGTTCTTC. Protein product: CASSLAGGSNDEQFF.

The chain recombines TRBV9 with TRBJ1-2; the match to TRBD1 covers 10 bases. Looked up from germline, CDR1 is SGDLS and CDR2 is YYNGEE. V trimming: 4 bases; J trimming: 4 bases; junction bases outside the gene matches: 7. The CDR3 spans 15 residues. CDR3 nucleotides: TGTGCCAGCAGCTCAGGGACAGGGGATAGCTATGGCTACACCTTC. Protein: CASSSGTGDSYGYTF. Full variable domain (rest looked up from reference TRBV9 and TRBJ1-2): DSGVTQTPKHLITATGQRVTLRCSPRSGDLSVYWYQQSLDQGLQFLIQYYNGEERAKGNILERFSAQQFPDLHSELNLSSLELGDSALYFCASSSGTGDSYGYTFGSGTRLTVV.

The rearrangement uses TRBV5-6 and TRBJ2-4, with 7 bases that match TRBD2. J was trimmed by 8 bases and V by 1 base; bases with no gene match: 9. Germline V gene data show CDR1 as SGHDT and CDR2 as YYEEEE. The CDR3 is 15 residues long. Here the CDR3 DNA reads TGTGCCAGCAGCTTGAGAGTCAGGGCGGGGGACATTCAGTACTTC. This encodes CASSLRVRAGDIQYF.

The chain uses TRBV6-6 and TRBJ1-1; D may be TRBD1 (5 bases). Germline V gene lookup returns CDR1 MNHNY and CDR2 SVGAGI (reference sequence). V was pared by 6 bases and J by 4 bases, with 18 bases between. The CDR3 contains 15 residues. The CDR3 nucleotides are TGTGCCAGCAGCCAGAACGGACCTGGGGCCACTGAAGCTTTCTTT. It is translated as CASSQNGPGATEAFF.

The V call is TRBV15, the J call TRBJ2-5, with D possibly TRBD1 on 6 matching bases. The CDR3 contains 16 residues. In germline, CDR1 is LNHNV, CDR2 YYDKDF (reference sequence). V dropped 0 bases and J dropped 5 bases, with 16 bases sitting between them. CDR3 bases: TGTGCCACCAGCAGAGATCAGGGCAGGGGATGGGAGACCCAGTACTTC. It encodes CATSRDQGRGWETQYF.

This clone was found once. The chain recombines TRBV10-3 with TRBJ1-6, with 7 bases identical to TRBD1. This CDR3 contains 15 residues. CDR1 and CDR2 (germline): ENHRY, SYGVKD. The V and J ends lost 6 bases and 5 bases, in that order; junction bases with no gene match: 7. The CDR3 here is CAIRTSGQDNSPLHF. The CDR3 DNA reads TGTGCCATCAGGACTTCAGGACAGGATAATTCACCCCTCCACTTT.

The chain joins TRBV5-6 to TRBJ2-7; possible D gene TRBD2, 6 bases. V lost 3 bases to trimming and J lost 3 bases, with 13 bases between them. The CDR3 has 14 residues. Germline CDR1 is SGHDT and CDR2 is YYEEEE. For the CDR3, the DNA is TGTGCCAGCAGCTGGGGGACTGTAGGCTACGAGCAGTACTTC. Translation: CASSWGTVGYEQYF. The full variable domain, rest sourced from reference TRBV5-6 and TRBJ2-7, is DAGVTQSPTHLIKTRGQQVTLRCSPKSGHDTVSWYQQALGQGPQFIFQYYEEEERQRGNFPDRFSGHQFPNYSSELNVNALLLGDSALYLCASSWGTVGYEQYFGPGTRLTVT.

The V gene is TRBV2, the J gene TRBJ1-1; 10 bases map to TRBD1. Trimming at V came to 6 bases and at J to 12 bases, leaving 13 bases not matched to a gene. There are 14 residues in the CDR3. Per the germline V gene, CDR1 is SNHLY and CDR2 is FYNNEI. The CDR3 reads CASSSLGDRGLTFF. For the CDR3, the DNA is TGTGCCAGCAGCTCCCTGGGGGACAGGGGATTAACTTTCTTT.

The chain couples TRBV5-4 to TRBJ2-1; 8 bases agree with TRBD2. Per germline, CDR1 SGHNT and CDR2 YYREEE (reference sequence). J gave up 4 bases and V 2 bases, and 11 bases lay outside the gene matches. The CDR3 extends over 17 amino acids. CDR3: CASSFDVLAGIYNEQFF. CDR3 in DNA: TGTGCCAGCAGCTTCGACGTGCTAGCGGGCATATACAATGAGCAGTTCTTC.

This chain uses TRBV5-1 with TRBJ2-5, with 11 bases fitting TRBD2. Germline V lookup: CDR1 SGHRS, CDR2 YFSETQ. CDR3 length: 16 amino acids. CDR3 protein: CDQVWPSGGYQETQYF. For the CDR3, the DNA is TGCGACCAAGTTTGGCCTAGCGGGGGGTACCAAGAGACCCAGTACTTC.

V is TRBV7-9 and J is TRBJ2-7; D remains ambiguous. This CDR3 is 12 amino acids long. Trimming took off 3 bases at V and 3 bases at J, with 6 bases between the two ends. CDR1 and CDR2 (germline): SEHNR, FQNEAQ (reference sequence). CDR3: CASSLSGYEQYF. The CDR3 DNA follows: TGTGCCAGCAGCTTGAGTGGCTACGAGCAGTACTTC.

The chain has TRBV2 and TRBJ2-5; D unclear. From germline, CDR1 is SNHLY and CDR2 FYNNEI. Trimming pared 6 bases from V and 3 bases from J, leaving 14 bases between. The length of the CDR3 is 14 residues. The DNA of the CDR3 is TGTGCCAGCAGGCGATTGGGCCGTGAAGAGACCCAGTACTTC. This sequence encodes CASRRLGREETQYF.

This sequence joins TRBV4-1 and TRBJ1-5; D perhaps matches TRBD1 (6 bases). There are 14 residues in the CDR3. With 4 bases removed from V and 5 bases from J, the gap between germline ends came to 12 bases. CDR1 and CDR2 (germline): MGHRA, YSYEKL. DNA for the CDR3: TGCGCCAGCAGCCGACAGGTGAATGATCAGCCCCAGCATTTT. It translates to CASSRQVNDQPQHF.